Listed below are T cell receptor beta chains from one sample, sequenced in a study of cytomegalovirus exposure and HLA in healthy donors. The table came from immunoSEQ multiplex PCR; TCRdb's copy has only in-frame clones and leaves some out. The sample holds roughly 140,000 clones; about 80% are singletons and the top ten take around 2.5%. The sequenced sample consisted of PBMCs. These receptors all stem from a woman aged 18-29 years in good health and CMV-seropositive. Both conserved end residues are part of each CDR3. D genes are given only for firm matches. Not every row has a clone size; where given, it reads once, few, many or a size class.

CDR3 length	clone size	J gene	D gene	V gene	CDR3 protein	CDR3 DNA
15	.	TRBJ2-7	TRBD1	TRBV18	CASSPTGELSYEQYF	TGTGCCAGCTCACCTACAGGGGAATTGTCCTACGAGCAGTACTTC
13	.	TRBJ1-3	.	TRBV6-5	CASSEQGGNTIYF	TGTGCCAGCAGTGAACAGGGTGGAAACACCATATATTTT
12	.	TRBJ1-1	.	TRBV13	CASSFMNTEAFF	TGTGCCAGCAGCTTCATGAACACTGAAGCTTTCTTT
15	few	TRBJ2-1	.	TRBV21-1	CASSKATQKGVEQFF	TGTGCCAGCAGCAAAGCGACTCAGAAGGGAGTAGAGCAGTTCTTC
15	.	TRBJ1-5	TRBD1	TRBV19	CASRTDRGLNQPQHF	TGTGCCAGTAGAACCGACAGGGGCCTTAATCAGCCCCAGCATTTT
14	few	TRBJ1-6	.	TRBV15	CATKIAQINSPLHF	TGTGCCACCAAGATTGCTCAGATCAATTCACCCCTCCACTTT
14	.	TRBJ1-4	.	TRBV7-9	CASSFTGPGEKLFF	TGTGCCAGCAGCTTTACAGGGCCGGGTGAAAAACTGTTTTTT
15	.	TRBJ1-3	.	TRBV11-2	CASSSVRGSGNTIYF	TGTGCCAGCAGCTCCGTTAGGGGCTCCGGAAACACCATATATTTT
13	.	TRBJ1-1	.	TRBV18	CASSPYTNTEAFF	TGTGCCAGCTCACCGTACACAAACACTGAAGCTTTCTTT
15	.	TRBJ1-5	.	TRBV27	CASSLWAGVNQPQHF	TGTGCCAGCAGTTTGTGGGCAGGGGTCAATCAGCCCCAGCATTTT
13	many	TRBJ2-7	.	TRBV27	CASSLSPAYEQYF	TGTGCCAGCAGTTTATCCCCAGCCTACGAGCAGTACTTC
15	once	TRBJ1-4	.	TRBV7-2	CASSPQGGAGEKLFF	TGTGCCAGCAGCCCGCAGGGTGGCGCAGGTGAAAAACTGTTTTTT
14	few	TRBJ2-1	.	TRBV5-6	CASSPVGVNNEQFF	TGTGCCAGCAGCCCCGTGGGAGTGAACAATGAGCAGTTCTTC
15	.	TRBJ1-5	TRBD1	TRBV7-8	CASSLTGGSNQPQHF	TGTGCCAGCAGTCTAACAGGGGGTAGCAATCAGCCCCAGCATTTT
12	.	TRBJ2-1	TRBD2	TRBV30	CAWSGGGREQFF	TGTGCCTGGAGTGGGGGGGGGAGGGAGCAGTTCTTC
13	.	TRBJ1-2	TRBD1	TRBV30	CAWNGQVGFGYTF	TGTGCCTGGAACGGACAGGTTGGATTTGGCTACACCTTC
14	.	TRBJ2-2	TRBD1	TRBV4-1	CASSQVTGDGELFF	TGCGCCAGCAGCCAAGTTACAGGGGACGGGGAGCTGTTTTTT
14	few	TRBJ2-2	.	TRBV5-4	CASNSGSNTGELFF	TGTGCCAGCAACTCAGGGTCTAACACCGGGGAGCTGTTTTTT
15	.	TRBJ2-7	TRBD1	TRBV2	CASRGTGGLQNEQYF	TGTGCCAGCAGGGGGACAGGGGGCCTCCAGAACGAGCAGTACTTC
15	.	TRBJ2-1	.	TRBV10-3	CAISGLAALVNEQFF	TGTGCCATCAGTGGGTTAGCGGCGCTGGTAAATGAGCAGTTCTTC
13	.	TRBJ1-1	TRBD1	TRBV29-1	CSVTTGSNTEAFF	TGCAGCGTTACGACAGGGAGTAACACTGAAGCTTTCTTT
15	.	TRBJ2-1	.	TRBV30	CAWSVQQINYNEQFF	TGTGCCTGGAGTGTACAACAGATAAACTACAATGAGCAGTTCTTC
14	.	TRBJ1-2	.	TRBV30	CAWRYSRVYGGYTF	TGTGCCTGGAGATATAGCAGGGTCTACGGAGGCTACACCTTC
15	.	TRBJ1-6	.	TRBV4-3	CASSQDRVQNSPLHF	TGCGCCAGCAGCCAAGATCGGGTTCAAAATTCACCCCTCCACTTT
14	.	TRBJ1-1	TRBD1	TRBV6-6	CASTSTGGNTEAFF	TGTGCCAGCACCAGCACAGGGGGGAACACTGAAGCTTTCTTT
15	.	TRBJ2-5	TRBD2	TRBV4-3	CASSPKSGGGETQYF	TGCGCCAGCAGCCCCAAAAGCGGGGGAGGGGAGACCCAGTACTTC
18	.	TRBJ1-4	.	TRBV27	CASSLRHSPRRANEKLFF	TGTGCCAGCAGTTTACGCCACAGCCCCCGGCGGGCTAATGAAAAACTGTTTTTT
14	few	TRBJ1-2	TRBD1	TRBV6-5	CASRGTGLTDGYTF	TGTGCCAGCAGAGGGACAGGGTTAACGGATGGCTACACCTTC
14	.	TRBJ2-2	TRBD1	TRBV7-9	CASSGQGDGGELFF	TGTGCCAGCAGCGGACAGGGGGATGGCGGGGAGCTGTTTTTT
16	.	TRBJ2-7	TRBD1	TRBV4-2	CASSQEGDRAPYEQYF	TGTGCCAGCAGCCAAGAAGGGGACAGGGCGCCCTACGAGCAGTACTTC
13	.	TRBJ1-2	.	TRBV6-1	CASSDSDFYGYTF	TGTGCCAGCAGTGATTCAGACTTCTATGGCTACACCTTC
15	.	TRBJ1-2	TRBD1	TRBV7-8	CASREGSQGAFGYTF	TGTGCCAGCAGGGAGGGGTCACAGGGGGCCTTTGGCTACACCTTC
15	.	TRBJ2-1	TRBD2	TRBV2	CASSAGGAVVNEQFF	TGTGCCAGCAGTGCCGGGGGGGCGGTGGTAAATGAGCAGTTCTTC
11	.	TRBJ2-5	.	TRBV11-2	CASSPLATQYF	TGTGCCAGCAGCCCTCTGGCGACCCAGTACTTC
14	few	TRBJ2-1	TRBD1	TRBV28	CASSLGQEYNEQFF	TGTGCCAGCAGTTTGGGACAGGAGTACAATGAGCAGTTCTTC
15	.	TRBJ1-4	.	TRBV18	CASSKGAATNEKLFF	TGTGCCAGCTCTAAAGGAGCTGCAACTAATGAAAAACTGTTTTTT
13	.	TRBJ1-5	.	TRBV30	CAWSIDSNQPQHF	TGTGCCTGGAGTATAGATAGCAATCAGCCCCAGCATTTT
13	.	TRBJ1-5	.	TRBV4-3	CASSQVIHQPQHF	TGCGCCAGCAGCCAAGTTATCCATCAGCCCCAGCATTTT
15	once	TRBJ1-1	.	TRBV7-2	CASSSTGFGIRKAFF	TGTGCCAGCAGTTCAACAGGGTTTGGGATTAGGAAAGCTTTCTTT
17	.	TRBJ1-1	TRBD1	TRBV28	CASSPSGTVLSNTEAFF	TGTGCCAGCAGCCCTTCCGGGACAGTCCTTTCGAACACTGAAGCTTTCTTT
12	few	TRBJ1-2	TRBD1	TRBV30	CATDRGPYGYTF	TGTGCCACGGACAGGGGGCCCTATGGCTACACCTTC